These 6 T cell receptor beta chains were sequenced from one sample in a study of vaccination and CD4 T cells after COVID-19 (dated by TCRdb to between 2021 and 2024). These receptors have no identified antigens. Libraries were made using PCR. Sequenced on an Illumina iSeq 100. At the Johns Hopkins FTIC core, DNA from the cultured CD4+ T cells underwent TCR sequencing with the Oncomine TCR Beta short-read assay. The public sequencing data were trimmed at Q25 with fastp and processed into clonotypes with MiXCR by TCRdb, which kept only in-frame beta chains. Each CDR3 protein appears once, grouped with its most common genes and DNA. In this sample the table shows approximately 15,000 distinct CDR3 sequences, approximately 47% of which occur a single time. Over 15% of the sample belongs to the ten largest clones. Interpreted using the paper, the treatment or condition label stands for: 10-day PBMC culture with coronavirus spike peptide pools or control peptides (ViraFEST assay).

This specimen consisted of CD4+ T cells from blood, cultured in vitro, obtained before SARS-CoV-2 vaccination. The receptors here all came from a human donor who received a COVID-19 vaccine.

The chain employs TRBV7-7 and TRBJ2-5, with D tentatively TRBD2 (6 bases). Germline CDR1 and CDR2: SSHAT and FNYEAQ (reference sequence). The CDR3 extends over 15 amino acids. V lost 1 base, J lost 5 bases, and 14 bases lay in between. The CDR3: CASSLDRDSWETQYF. Here the CDR3 DNA reads TGTGCCAGCAGCTTAGACCGGGACTCATGGGAGACCCAGTACTTC.

The CDR3 is CASRGGGRETEAFF. The CDR3, as DNA: TGTGCCAGCAGGGGGGGAGGACGGGAAACTGAAGCTTTCTTT. The chain has TRBV6-1 and TRBJ1-1; perhaps TRBD1 as D (5 bases). Germline V gene data show CDR1 as MNHNS and CDR2 as SASEGT. V was clipped by 6 bases and J by 5 bases, with 16 bases between them. There are 14 residues in the CDR3.

In its sample, this clonotype was seen a few times. The chain couples TRBV6-1 to TRBJ2-7; D gene uncertain. The CDR3 is made up of 15 amino acids. Trimming cost V 0 bases and J 3 bases, with 12 bases left between them. Per germline, CDR1 MNHNS and CDR2 SASEGT. CDR3 in DNA: TGTGCCAGCAGTGAAGCGGCGCCATTATACTACGAGCAGTACTTC. Amino acids: CASSEAAPLYYEQYF.

The CDR3 nucleotides read TGTGCCAGCAGCGAAACAGGGCTCCAAGAGACCCAGTACTTC. It specifies CASSETGLQETQYF. V usage is TRBV11-1 and J usage is TRBJ2-5, with D tentatively TRBD1 (6 bases). Trimming took off 5 bases at V and 1 base at J, with 11 bases between the two ends. The CDR3 contains 14 residues. Germline values: CDR1 SGHAT, CDR2 FQDESV (reference sequence).

The rearrangement joins TRBV20-1 to TRBJ2-1, with 7 bases aligning to TRBD2. CDR1 is DFQATT, CDR2 SNEGSKA, per germline (reference sequence). The CDR3 runs 14 residues. V lost 3 bases, J lost 6 bases, and 8 bases stayed unmatched. In nucleotides, the CDR3 is TGCAGTGCTAGTCCAGCGGGGATAGGCAATGAGCAGTTCTTC. This translates into CSASPAGIGNEQFF.

This clonotype was found once. V is TRBV11-3 and J is TRBJ2-1, with TRBD1 matching over 10 bases. The CDR3 spans 14 residues. From germline, CDR1 is SGHNT and CDR2 YENEEA. Trimming removed 4 bases from V and 8 bases from J; junction bases left unmatched: 5. The DNA for the CDR3 is TGTGCCAGCAGCTACCGGACAGGGGGGTATGAGCAGTTCTTC. This translates into CASSYRTGGYEQFF. The full variable domain, completed using reference TRBV11-3 and TRBJ2-1, is EAGVVQSPRYKIIEKKQPVAFWCNPISGHNTLYWYLQNLGQGPELLIRYENEEAVDDSQLPKDRFSAERLKGVDSTLKIQPAELGDSAVYLCASSYRTGGYEQFFGPGTRLTVL.